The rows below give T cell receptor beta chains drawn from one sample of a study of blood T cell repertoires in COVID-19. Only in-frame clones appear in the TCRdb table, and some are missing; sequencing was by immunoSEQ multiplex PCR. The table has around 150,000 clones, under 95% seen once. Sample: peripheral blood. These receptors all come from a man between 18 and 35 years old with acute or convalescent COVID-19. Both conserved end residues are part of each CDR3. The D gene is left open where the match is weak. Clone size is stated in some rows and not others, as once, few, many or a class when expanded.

TGTGCCAGCAGTTACGTGGGACTAGCGGGAGATGCCCAGTACTTC CASSYVGLAGDAQYF . TRBV6-5 TRBD2 15 TRBJ2-5
TGTGCCAGCCTCGGAACAGGGGGAGGGAATCAGCCCCAGCATTTT CASLGTGGGNQPQHF . TRBV2 TRBD1 15 TRBJ1-5
TGCGCCAGCAGCTTGGTAGGGCAGGGGGCGACTGAAGCTTTCTTT CASSLVGQGATEAFF . TRBV5-1 TRBD1 15 TRBJ1-1
TGTGCCAGCTCACGCGCGGCAGGGTCAGAGACCCAGTACTTC CASSRAAGSETQYF . TRBV18 . 14 TRBJ2-5
TGTGCCTGGAGTGGGTTAGGAGGGTCGAACACCGGGGAGCTGTTTTTT CAWSGLGGSNTGELFF . TRBV30 . 16 TRBJ2-2
TGTGCCAGTAGTACTAGCGGGGGGGCCCACACCGGGGAGCTGTTTTTT CASSTSGGAHTGELFF once TRBV19 TRBD2 16 TRBJ2-2
TGTGCCAGTAGTATAACCCGGGGGCAGGGGGCCTGGACTGAAGCTTTCTTT CASSITRGQGAWTEAFF few TRBV19 TRBD1 17 TRBJ1-1
TGTGCCAGCAGCTCCAGGGTCTACGAGCAGTACTTC CASSSRVYEQYF . TRBV7-9 . 12 TRBJ2-7
TGTGCCAGCTCACCCGGCAGGGCCAATCAGCCCCAGCATTTT CASSPGRANQPQHF . TRBV18 . 14 TRBJ1-5
TGTGCCAGCAGCTTGGTCCCGTTTAGCGGGAGCGGGGAGACCCAGTACTTC CASSLVPFSGSGETQYF . TRBV5-8 TRBD2 17 TRBJ2-5
TGTGCCACCGAGGACACCGGGGAGCTGTTTTTT CATEDTGELFF . TRBV10-3 . 11 TRBJ2-2
TGTGCCAGGGAGGGGGCAGACCTCACAGATACGCAGTATTTT CAREGADLTDTQYF . TRBV6-5 . 14 TRBJ2-3
TGTGCCACGTCATGGGGGGGTCAGGGGAACTATGGCTACACCTTC CATSWGGQGNYGYTF . TRBV10-3 . 15 TRBJ1-2
TGTGCCAGCGGGAGAGACAACAACAATCAGCCCCAGCATTTT CASGRDNNNQPQHF . TRBV2 . 14 TRBJ1-5
TGTGCCAGCAGCTTTTTCTCCCGAGCCACCGGGGAGCTGTTTTTT CASSFFSRATGELFF . TRBV11-2 . 15 TRBJ2-2
TGCGCCAGCAGTTTAAGACTAGCGGGGGGGCAGGAGACCCAGTACTTC CASSLRLAGGQETQYF . TRBV10-2 TRBD2 16 TRBJ2-5
TGTGCCAGCTCACCCGCCGGTCCCCTAGCTCAGCCCCAGCATTTT CASSPAGPLAQPQHF . TRBV18 . 15 TRBJ1-5
TGTGCCTGGAGTGCTCCCGGACAGCTTGGAAACACCATATATTTT CAWSAPGQLGNTIYF once TRBV30 . 15 TRBJ1-3
TGCAGCGTGAACCAGGGGTCTGGCTACACCTTC CSVNQGSGYTF . TRBV29-1 . 11 TRBJ1-2
TGTGCCAGTAGTATGGAGGGCCGGGGAACTGAAGCTTTCTTT CASSMEGRGTEAFF . TRBV19 . 14 TRBJ1-1
TGTGCCAGCAGCCGACGGACAGGGATCTTTAGGAATCAGCCCCAGCATTTT CASSRRTGIFRNQPQHF . TRBV5-8 TRBD1 17 TRBJ1-5
TGTGCCAGCACCCTCGGGGGGTTGAACACTGAAGCTTTCTTT CASTLGGLNTEAFF . TRBV7-6 . 14 TRBJ1-1
TGCGCCAGCAGCTTGGCGGGTGTTAGCTCCTACGAGCAGTACTTC CASSLAGVSSYEQYF . TRBV5-1 . 15 TRBJ2-7
TGTGCCTGGAGTGTGCAGGGATCGCGCCCTAACTATGGCTACACCTTC CAWSVQGSRPNYGYTF . TRBV30 . 16 TRBJ1-2
TGTGCCAGCAGCGAGGGACTTCGTACAGATACGCAGTATTTT CASSEGLRTDTQYF . TRBV9 . 14 TRBJ2-3
TGTGCCAGCAGTTACTTACCGGGTCTGAACTATGGCTACACCTTC CASSYLPGLNYGYTF . TRBV6-5 . 15 TRBJ1-2
TGTGCCTGGAGTTCCCCGGGGGACTCTATCTACGAGCAGTACTTC CAWSSPGDSIYEQYF . TRBV30 . 15 TRBJ2-7
TGTGCCAGTAGTCCCGGGACTAACTACGAGCAGTACTTC CASSPGTNYEQYF . TRBV19 TRBD2 13 TRBJ2-7
TGCGCCAGCAGCCACCGGGGAGGGGACACCGGGGAGCTGTTTTTT CASSHRGGDTGELFF few TRBV10-1 TRBD2 15 TRBJ2-2
TGTGCCAGCAGTGAATATCAGGGCTATGGCTACACCTTC CASSEYQGYGYTF . TRBV25-1 . 13 TRBJ1-2
TGTGCCAGCTGGAGGGTTCCCTCTCAGGACGAGCAGTACTTC CASWRVPSQDEQYF . TRBV6-6 . 14 TRBJ2-7
TGTGCCAGTAGTGGCCCCTCCTACGAGCAGTACTTC CASSGPSYEQYF once TRBV19 . 12 TRBJ2-7
TGTGCCAGCAGAGGAGGACCGAACACTGAAGCTTTCTTT CASRGGPNTEAFF once TRBV2 . 13 TRBJ1-1
TGTGCCAGCAGTGACTGGAGCAGGGGAATCGGCTACGAGCAGTACTTC CASSDWSRGIGYEQYF . TRBV3-1/TRBV3-2 . 16 TRBJ2-7
TGTGCCAGCAGCTTAACCGGGAGGGGGCGCGCAGGGAACACTGAAGCTTTCTTT CASSLTGRGRAGNTEAFF . TRBV7-9 TRBD1 18 TRBJ1-1
TGTGCCAGCAGCTTACGGTCCCAAACTGAAGCTTTCTTT CASSLRSQTEAFF . TRBV7-8 . 13 TRBJ1-1
TGTGCCAGCAGCTTCGTCGGGGGGGATGTTGAAGCTTTCTTT CASSFVGGDVEAFF . TRBV11-2 . 14 TRBJ1-1
TGTGCCAGCAGCTTAAGGACAGGGAACACTGAAGCTTTCTTT CASSLRTGNTEAFF . TRBV7-2 TRBD1 14 TRBJ1-1
TGCGCCAGCAGTGTGGGACTAGCGGCCTCCTACGAGCAGTACTTC CASSVGLAASYEQYF . TRBV10-2 TRBD2 15 TRBJ2-7
TGTGCCAGCATTCTTATGGCAGGGGTGACTGAAGCTTTCTTT CASILMAGVTEAFF . TRBV2 . 14 TRBJ1-1
TGTGCCAGCAGCGCGACTAGCGGCTCCTACGAGCAGTACTTC CASSATSGSYEQYF . TRBV9 TRBD2 14 TRBJ2-7
TGTGCCAGCAGTGAATATGGCTCGGCGGTTTATGGCTACACCTTC CASSEYGSAVYGYTF . TRBV25-1 . 15 TRBJ1-2
TGTGCCAGTATTGAGAGACCGGAGAGTGAAACCATATATTTT CASIERPESETIYF . TRBV19 . 14 TRBJ1-3
TGCGCCAGCAGCCAAGGACAGGGTCAATTAGGTGGCTACACCTTC CASSQGQGQLGGYTF . TRBV5-1 TRBD1 15 TRBJ1-2
TGTGCCAGCAGCTTTGGAGCGGGAAGGGTCTACGAGCAGTACTTC CASSFGAGRVYEQYF . TRBV7-9 TRBD2 15 TRBJ2-7
TGTGCCACCCAACTGCAGGTCGCTGTGACTGAAGCTTTCTTT CATQLQVAVTEAFF . TRBV19 . 14 TRBJ1-1
TGTGCCAGCAAAGGGACATCGAACACTGAAGCTTTCTTT CASKGTSNTEAFF . TRBV11-2 . 13 TRBJ1-1
TGTGCCAGCAGCCCTTCACCCAGGGGAGGGCTGAACACTGAAGCTTTCTTT CASSPSPRGGLNTEAFF . TRBV7-6 . 17 TRBJ1-1
TGTGCCAGCAGCTGGGGGACACTCGCATATGGCTACACCTTC CASSWGTLAYGYTF . TRBV7-9 . 14 TRBJ1-2
TGTGCCAGCAGTCCCGGGGGCAATGAGCAGTTCTTC CASSPGGNEQFF . TRBV6-6 . 12 TRBJ2-1